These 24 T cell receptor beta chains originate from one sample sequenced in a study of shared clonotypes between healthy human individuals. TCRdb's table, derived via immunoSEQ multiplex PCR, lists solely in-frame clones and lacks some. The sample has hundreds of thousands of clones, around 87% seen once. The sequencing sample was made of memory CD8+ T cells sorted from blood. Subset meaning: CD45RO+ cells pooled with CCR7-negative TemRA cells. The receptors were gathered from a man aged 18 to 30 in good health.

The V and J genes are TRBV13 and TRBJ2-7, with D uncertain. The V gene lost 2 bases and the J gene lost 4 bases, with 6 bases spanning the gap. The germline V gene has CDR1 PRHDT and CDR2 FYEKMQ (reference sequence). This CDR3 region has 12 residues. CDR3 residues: CASSLRPYEQYF. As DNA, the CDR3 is TGTGCCAGCAGCTTAAGGCCTTACGAGCAGTACTTC. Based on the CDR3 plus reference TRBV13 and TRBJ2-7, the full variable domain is AAGVIQSPRHLIKEKRETATLKCYPIPRHDTVYWYQQGPGQDPQFLISFYEKMQSDKGSIPDRFSAQQFSDYHSELNMSSLELGDSALYFCASSLRPYEQYFGPGTRLTVT.

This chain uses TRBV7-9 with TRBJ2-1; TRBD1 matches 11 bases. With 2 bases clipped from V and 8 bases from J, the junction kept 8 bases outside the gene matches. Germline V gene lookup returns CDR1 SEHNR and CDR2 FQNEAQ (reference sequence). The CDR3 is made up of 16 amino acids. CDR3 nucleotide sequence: TGTGCCAGCAGCTTAAGGCAGGACAGGGGGCTGTATGAGCAGTTCTTC. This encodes CASSLRQDRGLYEQFF.

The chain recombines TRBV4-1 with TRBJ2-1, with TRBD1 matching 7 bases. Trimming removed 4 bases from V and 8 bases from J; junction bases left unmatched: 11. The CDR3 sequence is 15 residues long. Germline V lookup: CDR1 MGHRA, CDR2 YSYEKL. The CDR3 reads CASSPLTRGLDEQFF. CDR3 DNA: TGCGCCAGCAGCCCGCTGACGAGGGGGCTGGATGAGCAGTTCTTC.

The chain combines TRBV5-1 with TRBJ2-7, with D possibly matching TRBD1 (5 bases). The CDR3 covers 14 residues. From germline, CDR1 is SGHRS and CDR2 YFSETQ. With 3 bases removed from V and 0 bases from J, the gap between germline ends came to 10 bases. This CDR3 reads CASSYDSYSYEQYF. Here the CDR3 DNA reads TGCGCCAGCAGCTATGACAGCTACTCCTACGAGCAGTACTTC.

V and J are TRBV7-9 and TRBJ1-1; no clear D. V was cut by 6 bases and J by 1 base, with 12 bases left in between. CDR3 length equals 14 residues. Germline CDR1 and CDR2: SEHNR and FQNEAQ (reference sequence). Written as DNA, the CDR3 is TGTGCCAGCAGACCAGACACTACGAACACTGAAGCTTTCTTT. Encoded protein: CASRPDTTNTEAFF.

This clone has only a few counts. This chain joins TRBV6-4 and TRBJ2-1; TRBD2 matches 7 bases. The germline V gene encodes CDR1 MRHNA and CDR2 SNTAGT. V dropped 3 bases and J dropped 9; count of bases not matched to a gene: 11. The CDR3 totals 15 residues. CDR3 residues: CASSDMSGGLSEQFF. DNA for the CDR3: TGTGCCAGCAGTGATATGTCGGGGGGTCTGAGTGAGCAGTTCTTC.

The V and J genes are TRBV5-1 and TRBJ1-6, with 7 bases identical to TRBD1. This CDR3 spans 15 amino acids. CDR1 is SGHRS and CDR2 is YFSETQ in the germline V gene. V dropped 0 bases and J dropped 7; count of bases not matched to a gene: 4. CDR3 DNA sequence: TGCGCCAGCAGCTTGGGCGACAGGGCAAATTCACCCCTCCACTTT. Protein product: CASSLGDRANSPLHF.

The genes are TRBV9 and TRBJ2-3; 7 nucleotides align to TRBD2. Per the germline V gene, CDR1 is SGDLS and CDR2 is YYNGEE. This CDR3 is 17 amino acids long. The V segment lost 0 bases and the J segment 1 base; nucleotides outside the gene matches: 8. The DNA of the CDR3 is TGTGCCAGCAGCGTAGCTGGAAGCGGGGTACGCACAGATACGCAGTATTTT. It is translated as CASSVAGSGVRTDTQYF.

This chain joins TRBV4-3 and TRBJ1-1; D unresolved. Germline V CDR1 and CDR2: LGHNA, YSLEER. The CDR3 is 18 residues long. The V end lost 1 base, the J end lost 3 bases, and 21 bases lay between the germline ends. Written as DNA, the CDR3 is TGCGCCAGCAGCCAAGTGGGCCGACTGGGCGGGCTTGACACTGAAGCTTTCTTT. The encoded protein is CASSQVGRLGGLDTEAFF.

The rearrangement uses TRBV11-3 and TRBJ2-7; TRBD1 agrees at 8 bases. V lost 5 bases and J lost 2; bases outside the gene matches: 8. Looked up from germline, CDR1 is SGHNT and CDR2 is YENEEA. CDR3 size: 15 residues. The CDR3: CASSLSGTGTYEQYF. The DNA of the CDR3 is TGTGCCAGCAGCCTATCCGGGACAGGAACCTACGAGCAGTACTTC.

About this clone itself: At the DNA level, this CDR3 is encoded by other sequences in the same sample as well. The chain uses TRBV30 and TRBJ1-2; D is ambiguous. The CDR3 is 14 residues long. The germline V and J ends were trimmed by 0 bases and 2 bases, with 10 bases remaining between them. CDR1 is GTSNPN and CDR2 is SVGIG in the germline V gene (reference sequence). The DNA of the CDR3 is TGTGCCTGGAGTGTAGGTGGCACCAACTATGGCTACACCTTC. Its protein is CAWSVGGTNYGYTF.

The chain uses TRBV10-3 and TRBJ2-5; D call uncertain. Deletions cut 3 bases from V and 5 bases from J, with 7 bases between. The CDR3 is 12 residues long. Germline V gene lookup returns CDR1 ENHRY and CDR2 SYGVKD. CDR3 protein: CAISDVVETQYF. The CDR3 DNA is TGTGCCATCAGTGATGTAGTGGAGACCCAGTACTTC.

The chain's CDR3 is CASSEGGTGAYEQYF. CDR3 DNA: TGTGCCAGCAGTGAAGGTGGGACAGGGGCCTACGAGCAGTACTTC. This chain links TRBV2 with TRBJ2-7, with TRBD1 matching 10 bases. The V and J ends lost 1 base and 2 bases, in that order; junction bases with no gene match: 2. Per the germline V gene, CDR1 is SNHLY and CDR2 is FYNNEI. The CDR3 has 15 residues.

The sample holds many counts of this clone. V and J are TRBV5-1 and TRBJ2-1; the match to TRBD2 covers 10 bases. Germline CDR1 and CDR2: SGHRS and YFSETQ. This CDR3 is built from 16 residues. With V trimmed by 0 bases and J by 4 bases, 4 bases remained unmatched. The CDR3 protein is CASSLELAGAYNEQFF. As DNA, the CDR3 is TGCGCCAGCAGCTTGGAGCTAGCGGGGGCTTACAATGAGCAGTTCTTC.

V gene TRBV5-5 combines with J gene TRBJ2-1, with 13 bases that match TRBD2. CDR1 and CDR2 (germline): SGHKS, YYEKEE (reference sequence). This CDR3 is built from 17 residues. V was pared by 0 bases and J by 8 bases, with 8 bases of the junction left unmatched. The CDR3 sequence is CASSLASGLAGVDEQFF. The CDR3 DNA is TGTGCCAGCAGCTTGGCCTCCGGACTAGCGGGAGTGGATGAGCAGTTCTTC.

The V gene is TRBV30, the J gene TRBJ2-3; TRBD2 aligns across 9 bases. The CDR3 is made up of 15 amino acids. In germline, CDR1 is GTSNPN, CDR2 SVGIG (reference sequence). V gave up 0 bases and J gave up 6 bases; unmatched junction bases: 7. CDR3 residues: CAWSVGASGADTQYF. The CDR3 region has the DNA TGTGCCTGGAGTGTGGGGGCTAGCGGGGCGGATACGCAGTATTTT.

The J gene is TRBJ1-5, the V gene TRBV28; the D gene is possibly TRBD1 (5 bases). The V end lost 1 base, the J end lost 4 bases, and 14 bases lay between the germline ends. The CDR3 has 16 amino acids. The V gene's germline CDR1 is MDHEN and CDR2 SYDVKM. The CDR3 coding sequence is TGTGCCAGCAGTTTATCCCTAACTGACAGTAATCAGCCCCAGCATTTT. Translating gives CASSLSLTDSNQPQHF.

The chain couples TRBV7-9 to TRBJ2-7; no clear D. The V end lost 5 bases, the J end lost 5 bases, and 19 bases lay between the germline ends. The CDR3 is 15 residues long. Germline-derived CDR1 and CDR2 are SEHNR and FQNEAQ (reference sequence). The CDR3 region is CASSPATAPWDEQYF. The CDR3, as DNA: TGTGCCAGCAGCCCCGCGACGGCCCCCTGGGACGAGCAGTACTTC.

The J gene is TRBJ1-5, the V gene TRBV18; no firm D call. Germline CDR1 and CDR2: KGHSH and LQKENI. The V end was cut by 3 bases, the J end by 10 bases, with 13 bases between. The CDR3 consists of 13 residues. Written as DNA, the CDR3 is TGTGCCAGCTCACCTAGACGGCAAGCTCCCCAGCATTTT. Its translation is CASSPRRQAPQHF. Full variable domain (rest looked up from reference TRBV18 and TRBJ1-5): NAGVMQNPRHLVRRRGQEARLRCSPMKGHSHVYWYRQLPEEGLKFMVYLQKENIIDESGMPKERFSAEFPKEGPSILRIQQVVRGDSAAYFCASSPRRQAPQHFGDGTRLSIL.

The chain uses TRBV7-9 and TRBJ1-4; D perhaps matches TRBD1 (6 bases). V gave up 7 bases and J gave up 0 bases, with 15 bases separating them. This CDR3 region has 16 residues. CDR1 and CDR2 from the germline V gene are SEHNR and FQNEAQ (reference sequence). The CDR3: CASTPGRQATNEKLFF. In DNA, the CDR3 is TGTGCCAGCACTCCCGGTCGACAGGCAACTAATGAAAAACTGTTTTTT.

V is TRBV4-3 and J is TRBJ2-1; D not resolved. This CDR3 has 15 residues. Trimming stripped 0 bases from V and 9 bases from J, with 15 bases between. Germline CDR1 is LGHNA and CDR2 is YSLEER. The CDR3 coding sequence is TGCGCCAGCAGCCAAGATGTCGGTCTGTTCGGTGAGCAGTTCTTC. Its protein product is CASSQDVGLFGEQFF.

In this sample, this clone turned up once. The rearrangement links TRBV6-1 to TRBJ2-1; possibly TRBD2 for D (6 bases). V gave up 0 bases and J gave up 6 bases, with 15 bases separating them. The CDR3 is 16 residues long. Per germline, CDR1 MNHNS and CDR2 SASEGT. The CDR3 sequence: CASSEALEGWGNEQFF. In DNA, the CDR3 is TGTGCCAGCAGTGAAGCTTTGGAGGGATGGGGCAATGAGCAGTTCTTC.

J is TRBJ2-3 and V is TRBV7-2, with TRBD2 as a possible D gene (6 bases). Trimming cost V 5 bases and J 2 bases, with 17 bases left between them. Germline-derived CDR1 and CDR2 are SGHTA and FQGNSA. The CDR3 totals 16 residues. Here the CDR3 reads CASSTREWEFTDTQYF. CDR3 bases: TGTGCCAGCAGCACCCGGGAGTGGGAGTTCACAGATACGCAGTATTTT.

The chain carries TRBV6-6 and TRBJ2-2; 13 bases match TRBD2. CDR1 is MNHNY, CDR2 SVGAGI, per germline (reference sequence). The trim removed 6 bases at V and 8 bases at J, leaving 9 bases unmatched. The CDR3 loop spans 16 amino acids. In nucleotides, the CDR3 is TGTGCCAGCAGCCTACTAGCGGGAGGGCCTGTGGGGGAGCTGTTTTTT. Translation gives CASSLLAGGPVGELFF.